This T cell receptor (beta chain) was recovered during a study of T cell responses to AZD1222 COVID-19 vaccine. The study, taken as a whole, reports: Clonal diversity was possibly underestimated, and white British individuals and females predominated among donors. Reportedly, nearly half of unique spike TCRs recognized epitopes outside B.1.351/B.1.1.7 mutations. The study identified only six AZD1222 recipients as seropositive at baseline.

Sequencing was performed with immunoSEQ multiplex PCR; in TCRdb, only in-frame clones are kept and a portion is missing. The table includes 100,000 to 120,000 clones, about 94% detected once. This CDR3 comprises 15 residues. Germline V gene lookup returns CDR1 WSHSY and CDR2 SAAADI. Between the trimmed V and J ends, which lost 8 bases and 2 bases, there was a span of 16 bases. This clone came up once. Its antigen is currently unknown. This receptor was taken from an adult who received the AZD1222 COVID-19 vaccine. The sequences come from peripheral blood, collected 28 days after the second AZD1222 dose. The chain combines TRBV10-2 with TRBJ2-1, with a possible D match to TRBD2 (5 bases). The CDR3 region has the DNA TGCGCCAGCTGGGGAGAGTGGACCACCTACAATGAGCAGTTCTTC. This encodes CASWGEWTTYNEQFF.